The 27 T cell receptor beta chains below were found in one sample sequenced in a study of T cell responses to AZD1222 COVID-19 vaccine (dated by TCRdb to the early 2020s). Sample time point, as interpreted from the label and publication: baseline before first vaccination. The library was generated by the immunoSEQ multiplex PCR assay. The table was pulled from immuneACCESS by TCRdb, which kept in-frame rearrangements only. Such tables lose some clones; where checked, under half of the loss comes from unresolved V genes, and the rest has no known cause. The sample table lists tens of thousands of clones, around 87% of them with a count of one. The top ten clonotypes cover roughly 29% of the sample. This material consisted of peripheral blood, taken on day 0 of AZD1222 vaccination. All receptors come from an adult in good health.

The chain combines TRBV6-2 or TRBV6-3 with TRBJ2-2; D possibly uses TRBD1 or TRBD2 (5 bases each). V was pared by 4 bases and J by 6 bases, with 12 bases between. The CDR3 sequence is 14 residues long. Looked up from germline, CDR1 is MNHEY and CDR2 is SVGEGT. DNA of the CDR3: TGTGCCAGCAGTTTCGCGGGCAGGGCCGGGGAGCTGTTTTTT. Translated, it gives CASSFAGRAGELFF.

The CDR3 here is CASRSGQGGGYTF. CDR3 nucleotides: TGTGCCAGCAGAAGCGGACAGGGAGGAGGCTACACCTTC. The chain recombines TRBV3-1 (or the pseudogene TRBV3-2) with TRBJ1-2, with TRBD1 matching 8 bases. V was pared by 6 bases and J by 8 bases, with 8 bases of the junction left unmatched. In germline, CDR1 is LGHDT, CDR2 YNNKEL (reference sequence). The CDR3 covers 13 residues.

This chain joins TRBV7-9 and TRBJ2-1; unclear D gene. Germline V gene data show CDR1 as SEHNR and CDR2 as FQNEAQ (reference sequence). The CDR3 loop spans 13 amino acids. V was trimmed by 3 bases and J by 3 bases, leaving 6 bases between them. The CDR3 DNA follows: TGTGCCAGCAGCTTGGCGCTCTACAATGAGCAGTTCTTC. Amino acid sequence: CASSLALYNEQFF.

This clone has only a few counts. The chain combines TRBV19 with TRBJ1-1; no firm D call. Per the germline V gene, CDR1 is LNHDA and CDR2 is SQIVND (reference sequence). The CDR3 extends over 13 amino acids. The germline V and J ends were trimmed by 7 bases and 0 bases, with 9 bases remaining between them. The CDR3 protein is CASNGPMNTEAFF. The CDR3 region has the DNA TGTGCCAGTAACGGACCAATGAACACTGAAGCTTTCTTT. The variable domain in full, with the rest retrieved from reference TRBV19 and TRBJ1-1, is DGGITQSPKYLFRKEGQNVTLSCEQNLNHDAMYWYRQDPGQGLRLIYYSQIVNDFQKGDIAEGYSVSREKKESFPLTVTSAQKNPTAFYLCASNGPMNTEAFFGQGTRLTVV.

The chain has TRBV18 and TRBJ2-3, with TRBD1 identical over 7 bases. The V gene end was trimmed by 3 bases and the J gene end by 5 bases; junction bases not matched to a gene: 5. CDR3 length equals 14 residues. Germline CDR1 KGHSH, CDR2 LQKENI. CDR3 DNA sequence: TGTGCCAGCTCACCGGTCACAGGGGTAGATACGCAGTATTTT. It specifies CASSPVTGVDTQYF. Using reference TRBV18 and TRBJ2-3 for the parts outside the CDR3, the full variable domain is NAGVMQNPRHLVRRRGQEARLRCSPMKGHSHVYWYRQLPEEGLKFMVYLQKENIIDESGMPKERFSAEFPKEGPSILRIQQVVRGDSAAYFCASSPVTGVDTQYFGPGTRLTVL.

For the CDR3, the DNA is TGTGCCAGCAGTCAAGGACGGAATAGCAATCAGCCCCAGCATTTT. Translation gives CASSQGRNSNQPQHF. The J gene is TRBJ1-5, the V gene TRBV6-6; D not resolved. CDR3 size: 15 residues. V was pared by 5 bases and J by 0 bases, with 11 bases between. The germline gives CDR1 MNHNY, CDR2 SVGAGI (reference sequence).

This chain connects TRBV7-9 to TRBJ2-5, with 11 bases fitting TRBD2. Trimming took 3 bases from V and 2 from J; bases not matched to a gene: 5. This CDR3 contains 16 residues. Germline V gene sequence: CDR1 SEHNR, CDR2 FQNEAQ (reference sequence). CDR3 coding DNA: TGTGCCAGCAGCTTGGGGACTAGCGGTCCACAAGAGACCCAGTACTTC. Amino acids: CASSLGTSGPQETQYF.

The CDR3 region has the DNA TGCGCCAGCAGCTTGGCGGACACCGTCTATGGCTACACCTTC. Encoded protein: CASSLADTVYGYTF. The chain combines TRBV5-1 with TRBJ1-2, with D possibly TRBD1 on 5 matching bases. The CDR3 spans 14 residues. The V gene lost 0 bases and the J gene lost 4 bases, with 10 bases spanning the gap. CDR1 is SGHRS and CDR2 is YFSETQ in the germline V gene.

The chain combines TRBV6-2 or TRBV6-3 with TRBJ2-2; TRBD1 matches at 9 bases. The CDR3 runs 16 residues. The V gene's germline CDR1 is MNHEY and CDR2 SVGEGT. With V trimmed by 5 bases and J by 4 bases, 8 bases remained unmatched. The CDR3 DNA sequence: TGTGCCAGCAGTCACCCCGGGACAGGGTCCACCGGGGAGCTGTTTTTT. Its protein product is CASSHPGTGSTGELFF.

The J gene is TRBJ2-2, the V gene TRBV28; perhaps TRBD1 as D (6 bases). The ends were cut back, 3 bases at V and 4 bases at J, with 9 bases in the middle. CDR1 is MDHEN, CDR2 SYDVKM, per germline. This CDR3 has 14 amino acids. CDR3 nucleotide sequence: TGTGCCAGCAGTTTGCAGGGGATCACCGGGGAGCTGTTTTTT. Its protein product is CASSLQGITGELFF.

V is TRBV10-3 and J is TRBJ1-3; weak D call: TRBD1 (5 bases). V gave up 4 bases and J gave up 11 bases, with 21 bases separating them. The CDR3 sequence is 15 residues long. Germline V gives CDR1 ENHRY, CDR2 SYGVKD. The CDR3 DNA reads TGTGCCATCAGTGTGCCCCCGGGGCAGGGTAAAGCCATATATTTT. This sequence encodes CAISVPPGQGKAIYF.

The gene calls are TRBV5-4 and TRBJ2-7; 8 bases match TRBD2. Germline values: CDR1 SGHNT, CDR2 YYREEE (reference sequence). V was clipped by 4 bases and J by 3 bases; unmatched bases: 9. The CDR3 has 15 residues. The CDR3 nucleotides read TGTGCCAGCAGCGCATCCGGGACTAGAGACTACGAGCAGTACTTC. Protein product: CASSASGTRDYEQYF. The full variable domain, its missing parts supplied by reference TRBV5-4 and TRBJ2-7, is ETGVTQSPTHLIKTRGQQVTLRCSSQSGHNTVSWYQQALGQGPQFIFQYYREEENGRGNFPPRFSGLQFPNYSSELNVNALELDDSALYLCASSASGTRDYEQYFGPGTRLTVT.

This sequence joins TRBV10-3 and TRBJ1-6, with TRBD1 as a possible D gene (6 bases). The CDR3 runs 18 residues. The ends were cut back, 3 bases at V and 0 bases at J, with 15 bases in the middle. The germline V gene encodes CDR1 ENHRY and CDR2 SYGVKD. The CDR3 DNA sequence: TGTGCCATCAGTGATGAAGGGGGGGGGCGCTCCTATAATTCACCCCTCCACTTT. Translation gives CAISDEGGGRSYNSPLHF.

The rearrangement joins TRBV9 to TRBJ2-3; D is possibly TRBD2 (5 bases). This CDR3 region has 16 residues. Germline CDR1 reads SGDLS; CDR2 reads YYNGEE. Trimming took 2 bases from V and 3 from J, leaving 16 bases between them. The DNA for the CDR3 is TGTGCCAGCAGCGTCCCAGGAGCGGAGAGGACAGATACGCAGTATTTT. It is translated as CASSVPGAERTDTQYF. Together with reference TRBV9 and TRBJ2-3, the CDR3 gives the full variable domain: DSGVTQTPKHLITATGQRVTLRCSPRSGDLSVYWYQQSLDQGLQFLIQYYNGEERAKGNILERFSAQQFPDLHSELNLSSLELGDSALYFCASSVPGAERTDTQYFGPGTRLTVL.

The rearrangement links TRBV5-1 to TRBJ2-7; 8 positions agree with TRBD1. Germline V gives CDR1 SGHRS, CDR2 YFSETQ. After removal of 3 bases from V and 3 bases from J, the junction contained 2 bases not matched to a gene. The CDR3 spans 13 residues. CDR3 loop: CASSSGQGYEQYF. In DNA, the CDR3 is TGCGCCAGCAGCTCCGGACAGGGCTACGAGCAGTACTTC.

The chain recombines TRBV5-4 with TRBJ2-3, with D unresolved. The length of the CDR3 is 19 residues. CDR1 is SGHNT, CDR2 YYREEE, per germline (reference sequence). V gave up 4 bases and J gave up 0 bases, with 24 bases separating them. This CDR3 is CASSVLPGRRLSSTDTQYF. As DNA, the CDR3 is TGTGCCAGCAGCGTACTTCCGGGCCGCCGTCTCTCTAGCACAGATACGCAGTATTTT.

The chain carries TRBV5-1 and TRBJ2-1; no reliable D call. The CDR3 runs 13 residues. With 0 bases removed from V and 6 bases from J, the gap between germline ends came to 7 bases. The germline CDR1 and CDR2 sequences are SGHRS and YFSETQ. The CDR3 sequence is CASSLVSSNEQFF. CDR3 nucleotides: TGCGCCAGCAGCTTGGTATCATCCAATGAGCAGTTCTTC.

The chain combines TRBV5-1 with TRBJ1-6, with 11 bases lining up with TRBD1. The CDR3 spans 15 residues. V dropped 5 bases and J dropped 10; count of bases not matched to a gene: 8. The germline V gene has CDR1 SGHRS and CDR2 YFSETQ. The chain's CDR3 is CASSSEDRGQSPLHF. The CDR3 region has the DNA TGCGCCAGCAGTTCAGAGGACAGGGGGCAATCACCCCTCCACTTT.

This rearrangement joins TRBV5-6 to TRBJ2-7; D perhaps matches TRBD2 (5 bases). Germline CDR1 is SGHDT and CDR2 is YYEEEE. Trimming removed 2 bases at V and 7 bases at J, with 19 bases between. CDR3 length: 15 residues. CDR3 sequence reads: CASSFPRTWPEEQYF. The CDR3 DNA is TGTGCCAGCAGCTTCCCTCGGACTTGGCCGGAAGAGCAGTACTTC. The whole variable domain, filled in from reference TRBV5-6 and TRBJ2-7, reads DAGVTQSPTHLIKTRGQQVTLRCSPKSGHDTVSWYQQALGQGPQFIFQYYEEEERQRGNFPDRFSGHQFPNYSSELNVNALLLGDSALYLCASSFPRTWPEEQYFGPGTRLTVT.

The J gene is TRBJ2-1, the V gene TRBV9; a possible D gene is TRBD1 (5 bases). Trimming removed 0 bases from V and 4 bases from J, with 20 bases in between. CDR3 length equals 18 residues. The germline V gene has CDR1 SGDLS and CDR2 YYNGEE. The CDR3 nucleotides are TGTGCCAGCAGCGTAGACCCCTACTCGACAGCTCATTACAATGAGCAGTTCTTC. Translated, it gives CASSVDPYSTAHYNEQFF.

The V call is TRBV5-4, the J call TRBJ2-2; D unresolved. Germline V gives CDR1 SGHNT, CDR2 YYREEE (reference sequence). CDR3 length equals 13 residues. V was trimmed by 4 bases and J by 6 bases, leaving 10 bases between them. The CDR3 is CASSPSFPGELFF. The CDR3 DNA reads TGTGCCAGCAGCCCGAGTTTTCCCGGGGAGCTGTTTTTT. Based on the CDR3 plus reference TRBV5-4 and TRBJ2-2, the full variable domain is ETGVTQSPTHLIKTRGQQVTLRCSSQSGHNTVSWYQQALGQGPQFIFQYYREEENGRGNFPPRFSGLQFPNYSSELNVNALELDDSALYLCASSPSFPGELFFGEGSRLTVL.

The chain combines TRBV5-8 with TRBJ1-1; 9 bases align to TRBD1. V shed 4 bases and J 3 bases; nucleotides not matched to a gene: 10. Germline CDR1 is SGHTS and CDR2 is YDEGEE. CDR3 length equals 16 residues. The CDR3 here is CASSAGTGRFDTEAFF. Here the CDR3 DNA reads TGTGCCAGCAGCGCTGGGACAGGGCGGTTCGACACTGAAGCTTTCTTT.

Comment on this clone: The sample has other DNA sequences that encode this CDR3 too. The CDR3 DNA reads TGTGCTAGTGGTTTGGTCGGGGGGGCAGGGGACTACGAGCAGTACTTC. It specifies CASGLVGGAGDYEQYF. The chain carries TRBV12-5 and TRBJ2-7, with TRBD2 matching over 8 bases. The germline V gene has CDR1 LGHNT and CDR2 FRNRAP. The CDR3 has 16 amino acids. Germline trimming cut 0 bases from V and 3 bases from J; bases unmatched to any gene: 7.

The chain carries TRBV5-6 and TRBJ2-7; D possibly uses TRBD1 or TRBD2 (5 bases each). This CDR3 contains 17 residues. V lost 4 bases to trimming and J lost 4 bases, with 24 bases between them. The germline gives CDR1 SGHDT, CDR2 YYEEEE. CDR3 sequence reads: CASSGYRDPNVGYEQYF. In DNA, the CDR3 is TGTGCCAGCAGCGGCTACCGGGACCCAAATGTCGGGTACGAGCAGTACTTC.

This clone showed up just a few times. V usage is TRBV3-1 (or the pseudogene TRBV3-2) and J usage is TRBJ2-7, with 15 bases aligning to TRBD2. Germline CDR1 LGHDT, CDR2 YNNKEL (reference sequence). This CDR3 has 14 residues. The J segment lost 6 bases and the V segment lost 3 bases, leaving 0 bases of the junction unmatched. The CDR3 region is CASSQGLAGGEQYF. CDR3 DNA sequence: TGTGCCAGCAGCCAGGGACTAGCGGGAGGCGAGCAGTACTTC.

The chain carries TRBV6-5 and TRBJ2-5, with a tentative D call TRBD2 (6 bases). CDR3 size: 16 residues. V lost 4 bases and J lost 2, with 17 bases in between. CDR1 MNHEY and CDR2 SVGAGI come from the germline V gene. The CDR3 loop is CASSSTRGTAQETQYF. CDR3 nucleotides: TGTGCCAGCAGTTCGACTAGAGGGACGGCTCAAGAGACCCAGTACTTC.

This clone was seen just once. V gene TRBV20-1 combines with J gene TRBJ1-5; D uncertain. This CDR3 has 16 residues. Germline lookup yields CDR1 DFQATT and CDR2 SNEGSKA (reference sequence). Trimming took 3 bases from V and 3 from J, leaving 18 bases between them. CDR3 residues: CSASLRPTANNQPQHF. DNA for the CDR3: TGCAGTGCTAGTTTAAGGCCTACCGCTAACAATCAGCCCCAGCATTTT.